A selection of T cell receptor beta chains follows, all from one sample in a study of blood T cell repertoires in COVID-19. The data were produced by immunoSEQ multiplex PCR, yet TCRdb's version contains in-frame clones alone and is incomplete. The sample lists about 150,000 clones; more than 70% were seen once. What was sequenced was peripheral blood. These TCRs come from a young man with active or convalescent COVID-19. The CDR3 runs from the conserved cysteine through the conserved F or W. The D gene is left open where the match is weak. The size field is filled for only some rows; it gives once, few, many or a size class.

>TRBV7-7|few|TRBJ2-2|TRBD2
TGTGCCAGCAGCCGCTCGACTAGCGGGGGACCCGGGGAGCTGTTTTTT
CASSRSTSGGPGELFF
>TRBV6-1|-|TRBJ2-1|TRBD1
TGTGCCAGCAGTGAAGGATCCATACCACGGGACAGGGGGAGAAATGAGCAGTTCTTC
CASSEGSIPRDRGRNEQFF
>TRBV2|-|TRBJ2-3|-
TGTGCCAGCAGTGCATCCACTCCGGGACAAAGCACAGATACGCAGTATTTT
CASSASTPGQSTDTQYF
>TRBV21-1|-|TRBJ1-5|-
TGTGCCAGCCGGACAGGGACTAGCAATCAGCCCCAGCATTTT
CASRTGTSNQPQHF
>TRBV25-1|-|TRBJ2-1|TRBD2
TGTGCCAGCAGTGAATTTTCGAGCGGGAGGGAGCAGTTCTTC
CASSEFSSGREQFF
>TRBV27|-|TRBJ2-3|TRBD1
TGTGCCAGCAGTGCTCGGGACAGCCCCCTTAGCACAGATACGCAGTATTTT
CASSARDSPLSTDTQYF
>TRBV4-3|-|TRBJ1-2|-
TGCGCCAGCAGCCCGGAAAGAACACTACTTTATGGCTACACCTTC
CASSPERTLLYGYTF
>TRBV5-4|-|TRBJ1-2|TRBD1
TGTGCCAGCAGCCTGCCGGGACAGGGGAACTATGGCTACACCTTC
CASSLPGQGNYGYTF
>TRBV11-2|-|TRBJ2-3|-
TGTGCCAGCAGCTTAGACCGACACCCAGGGACAGATACGCAGTATTTT
CASSLDRHPGTDTQYF
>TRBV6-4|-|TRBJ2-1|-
TGTGCCAGCAGTGACGAGGGACATAGTTACAATGAGCAGTTCTTC
CASSDEGHSYNEQFF
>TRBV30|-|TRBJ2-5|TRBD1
TGTGCCTGGAGTGAAGGGACAGGTCAAGAGACCCAGTACTTC
CAWSEGTGQETQYF
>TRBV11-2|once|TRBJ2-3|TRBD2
TGTGCCAGCAGCTTAGTTCGTAGCGGGGGGGCCAGGGATACGCAGTATTTT
CASSLVRSGGARDTQYF
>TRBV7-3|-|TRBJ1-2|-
TGTGCCAGCAGCTTTTTAACCCCCCAGGGAAAGGGCTATGGCTACACCTTC
CASSFLTPQGKGYGYTF
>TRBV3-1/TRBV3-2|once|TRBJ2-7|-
TGTGCCAGCAGCCGGGCAGGGATTTACGAGCAGTACTTC
CASSRAGIYEQYF
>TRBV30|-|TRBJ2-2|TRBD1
TGTGCCTGGAAGGGCAGGGGGCACGTCGGGGAGCTGTTTTTT
CAWKGRGHVGELFF
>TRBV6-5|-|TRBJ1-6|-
TGTGCCAGCAGTTACGAGGGAGATTCACCCCTCCACTTT
CASSYEGDSPLHF
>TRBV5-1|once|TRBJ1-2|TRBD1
TGCGCCAGCAGCCTAACTCAGGGGGCTCTAGGTGGCTACACCTTC
CASSLTQGALGGYTF
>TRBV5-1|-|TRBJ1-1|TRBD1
TGCGCCAGCAGCTTGGCCTTAGGGGGCATGAACACTGAAGCTTTCTTT
CASSLALGGMNTEAFF
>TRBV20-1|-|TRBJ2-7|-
TGCAGTGGGGGCCGGGCCTACGAGCAGTACTTC
CSGGRAYEQYF
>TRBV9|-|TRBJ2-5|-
TGTGCCAGCAGCGTAGGCGGGGTCCAAGAGACCCAGTACTTC
CASSVGGVQETQYF
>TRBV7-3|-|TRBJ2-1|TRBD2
TGTGCCAGCAGCTTATGGGGTAGCGGGACCCACAATGAGCAGTTCTTC
CASSLWGSGTHNEQFF
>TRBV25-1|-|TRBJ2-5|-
TGTGCCAGCAGTGAATTCGGCAGCGGAGAGACCCAGTACTTC
CASSEFGSGETQYF
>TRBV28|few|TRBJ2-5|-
TGTGCCAGCAGCCTTCAAGAGACCCAGTACTTC
CASSLQETQYF
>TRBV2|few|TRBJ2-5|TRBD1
TGTGCCAGCAGGGGCTTTCGACAGGGACGAGAGACCCAGTACTTC
CASRGFRQGRETQYF
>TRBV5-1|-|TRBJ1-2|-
TGCGCCAGCAGCCCAGACAGTCCCTATGGCTACACCTTC
CASSPDSPYGYTF
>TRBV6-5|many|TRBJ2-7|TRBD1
TGTGCCAGCACCCCACTGGGGACAGGCGCACCTTTTTGGCACTTC
CASTPLGTGAPFWHF
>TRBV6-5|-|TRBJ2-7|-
TGTGCCAGCAGTTACTCGGGGCTTTACACGACCTCCGAGCAGTACTTC
CASSYSGLYTTSEQYF
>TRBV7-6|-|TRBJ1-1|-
TGTGCCAGCAGCTTAGCGCGGGGGAGTATCGATTTGAACACTGAAGCTTTCTTT
CASSLARGSIDLNTEAFF
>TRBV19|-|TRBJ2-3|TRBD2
TGTGCCAGTAGTATAGCACAGCGGGGAGGAAGGACGCAGTATTTT
CASSIAQRGGRTQYF
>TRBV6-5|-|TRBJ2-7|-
TGTGCCAGCTGGGCGCCCCGCGGGGACTACGAGCAGTACTTC
CASWAPRGDYEQYF
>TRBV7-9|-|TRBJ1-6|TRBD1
TGTGCCAGCAGCTCAGGGACAGGGGGCTATAATTCACCCCTCCACTTT
CASSSGTGGYNSPLHF
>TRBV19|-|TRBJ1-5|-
TGTGCCAGTATGGACGGACTTACTAATCAGCCCCAGCATTTT
CASMDGLTNQPQHF
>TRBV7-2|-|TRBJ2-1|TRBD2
TGTGCCAGCAGCCTGGGACTAGCATTTAATGAGCAGTTCTTC
CASSLGLAFNEQFF
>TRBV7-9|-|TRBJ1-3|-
TGTGCCAGCAGCTTCGCCGGGACTGGAAACACCATATATTTT
CASSFAGTGNTIYF
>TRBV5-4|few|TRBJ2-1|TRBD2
TGTGCCAGCAGCCGAGGGGGTCTAGCGGGAGTGACTGAGCAGTTCTTC
CASSRGGLAGVTEQFF
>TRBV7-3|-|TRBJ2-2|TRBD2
TGTGCCAGCAGCTGGACTAGCGGGAGTGGTAGGAGCGGGGAGCTGTTTTTT
CASSWTSGSGRSGELFF
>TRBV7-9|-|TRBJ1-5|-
TGTGCCAGCAGCTTAGAGGGACACGCGGGTCAGCCCCAGCATTTT
CASSLEGHAGQPQHF
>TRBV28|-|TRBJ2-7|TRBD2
TGTGCCAGCAGGCCTACGGGAGGGCTGTACGAGCAGTACTTC
CASRPTGGLYEQYF
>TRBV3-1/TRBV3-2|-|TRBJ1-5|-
TGTGCCAGCAGCCAAGATCTAGATCAGCCCCAGCATTTT
CASSQDLDQPQHF
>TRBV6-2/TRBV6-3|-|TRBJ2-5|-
TGTGCCAGCAGTTACCCAATCGAGCCAGAGACCCAGTACTTC
CASSYPIEPETQYF